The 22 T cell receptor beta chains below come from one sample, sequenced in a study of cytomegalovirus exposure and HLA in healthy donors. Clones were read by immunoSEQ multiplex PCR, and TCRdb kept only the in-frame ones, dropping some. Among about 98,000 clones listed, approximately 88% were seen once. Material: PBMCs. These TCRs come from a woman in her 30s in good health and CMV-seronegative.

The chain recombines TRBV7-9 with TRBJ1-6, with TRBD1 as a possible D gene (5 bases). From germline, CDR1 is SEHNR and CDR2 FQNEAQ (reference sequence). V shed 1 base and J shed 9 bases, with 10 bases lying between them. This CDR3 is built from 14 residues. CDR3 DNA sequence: TGTGCCAGCAGCTTAGGAGGGAGGGGTTCACCCCTCCACTTT. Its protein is CASSLGGRGSPLHF.

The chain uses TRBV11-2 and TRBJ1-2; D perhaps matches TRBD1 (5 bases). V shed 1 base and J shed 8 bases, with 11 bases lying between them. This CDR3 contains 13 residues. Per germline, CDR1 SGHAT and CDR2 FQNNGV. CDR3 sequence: CASSLGGARGYTF. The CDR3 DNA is TGTGCCAGCAGCTTAGGCGGGGCGAGGGGCTACACCTTC.

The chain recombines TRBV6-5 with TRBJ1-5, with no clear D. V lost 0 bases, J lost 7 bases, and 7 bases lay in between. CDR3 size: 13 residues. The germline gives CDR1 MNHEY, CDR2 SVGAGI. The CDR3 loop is CASSYSQKQPQHF. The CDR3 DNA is TGTGCCAGCAGTTACTCGCAGAAACAGCCCCAGCATTTT.

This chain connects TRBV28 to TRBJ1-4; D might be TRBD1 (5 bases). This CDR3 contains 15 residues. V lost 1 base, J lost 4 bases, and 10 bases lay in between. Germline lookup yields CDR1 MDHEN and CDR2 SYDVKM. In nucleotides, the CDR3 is TGTGCCAGCAGTTTATCTTCAGGGAATAATGAAAAACTGTTTTTT. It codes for CASSLSSGNNEKLFF.

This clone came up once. The CDR3 coding sequence is TGTGCCAGCAGCCCAAGACTAGCTGCGAACACCGGGGAGCTGTTTTTT. Translation: CASSPRLAANTGELFF. The J gene is TRBJ2-2, the V gene TRBV7-3; TRBD2 matches 7 bases. The germline V gene encodes CDR1 SGHTA and CDR2 FQGTGA. This CDR3 spans 16 amino acids. Trimming at V came to 5 bases and at J to 0 bases, leaving 6 bases not matched to a gene.

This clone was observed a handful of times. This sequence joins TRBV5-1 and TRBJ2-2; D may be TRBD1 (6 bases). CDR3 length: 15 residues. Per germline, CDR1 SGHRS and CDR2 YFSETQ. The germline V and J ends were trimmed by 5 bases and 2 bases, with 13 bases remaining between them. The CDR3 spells CASRYGTINTGELFF. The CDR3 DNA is TGCGCCAGCAGGTACGGGACAATAAACACCGGGGAGCTGTTTTTT.

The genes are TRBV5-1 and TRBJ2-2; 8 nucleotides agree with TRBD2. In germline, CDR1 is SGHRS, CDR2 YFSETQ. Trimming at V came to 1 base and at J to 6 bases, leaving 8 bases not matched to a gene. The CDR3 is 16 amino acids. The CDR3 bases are TGCGCCAGCAGCTTGCCTGGCGGGGGGCAACCCGGGGAGCTGTTTTTT. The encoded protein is CASSLPGGGQPGELFF.

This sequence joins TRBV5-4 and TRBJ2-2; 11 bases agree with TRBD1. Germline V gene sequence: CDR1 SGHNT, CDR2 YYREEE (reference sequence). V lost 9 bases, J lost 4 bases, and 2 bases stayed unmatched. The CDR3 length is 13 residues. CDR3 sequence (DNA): TGTGCCACCGGGACAGGGGGCACCGGGGAGCTGTTTTTT. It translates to CATGTGGTGELFF.

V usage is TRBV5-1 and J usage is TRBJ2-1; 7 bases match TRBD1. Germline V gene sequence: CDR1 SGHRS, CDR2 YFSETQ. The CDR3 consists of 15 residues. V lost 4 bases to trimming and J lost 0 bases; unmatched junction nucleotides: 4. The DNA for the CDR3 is TGCGCCAGCAGCCCCGGACAGGACTCCTACAATGAGCAGTTCTTC. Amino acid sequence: CASSPGQDSYNEQFF.

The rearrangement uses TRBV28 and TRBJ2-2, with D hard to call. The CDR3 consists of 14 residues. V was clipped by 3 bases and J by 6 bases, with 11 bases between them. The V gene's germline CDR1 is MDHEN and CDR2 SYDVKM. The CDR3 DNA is TGTGCCAGCAGTTTGTATACGGTCCCCGGGGAGCTGTTTTTT. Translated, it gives CASSLYTVPGELFF.

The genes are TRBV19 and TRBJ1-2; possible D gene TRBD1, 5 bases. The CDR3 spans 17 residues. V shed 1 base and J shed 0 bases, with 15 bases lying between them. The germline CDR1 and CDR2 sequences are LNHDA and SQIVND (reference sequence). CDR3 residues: CASSIGGGRLANYGYTF. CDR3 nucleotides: TGTGCCAGTAGTATAGGGGGGGGACGGCTTGCTAACTATGGCTACACCTTC.

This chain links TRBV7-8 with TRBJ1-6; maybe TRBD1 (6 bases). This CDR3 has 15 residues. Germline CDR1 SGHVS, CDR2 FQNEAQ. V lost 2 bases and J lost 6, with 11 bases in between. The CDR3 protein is CASSLNEGGNSPLHF. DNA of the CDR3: TGTGCCAGCAGCTTAAACGAAGGGGGTAATTCACCCCTCCACTTT. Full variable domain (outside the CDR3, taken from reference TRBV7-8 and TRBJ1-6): GAGVSQSPRYKVAKRGQDVALRCDPISGHVSLFWYQQALGQGPEFLTYFQNEAQLDKSGLPSDRFFAERPEGSVSTLKIQRTQQEDSAVYLCASSLNEGGNSPLHFGNGTRLTVT.

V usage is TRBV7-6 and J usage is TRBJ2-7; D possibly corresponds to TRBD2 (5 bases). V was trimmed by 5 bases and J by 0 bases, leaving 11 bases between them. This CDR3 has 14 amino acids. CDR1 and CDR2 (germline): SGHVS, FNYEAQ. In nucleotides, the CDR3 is TGTGCCAGCAGCCGTAACCGGGACTCCTACGAGCAGTACTTC. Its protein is CASSRNRDSYEQYF.

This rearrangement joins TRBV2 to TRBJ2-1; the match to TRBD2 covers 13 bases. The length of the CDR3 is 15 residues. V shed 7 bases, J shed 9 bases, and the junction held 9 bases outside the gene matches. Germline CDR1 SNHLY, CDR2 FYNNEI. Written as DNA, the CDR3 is TGTGCCAGCAAACCGGGACTAGCGGGGACGGGTGAGCAGTTCTTC. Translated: CASKPGLAGTGEQFF.

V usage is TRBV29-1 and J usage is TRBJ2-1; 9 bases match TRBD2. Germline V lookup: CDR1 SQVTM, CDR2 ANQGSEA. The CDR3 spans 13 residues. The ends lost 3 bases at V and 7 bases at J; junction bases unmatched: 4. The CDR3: CSVEVTSGNEQFF. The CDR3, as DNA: TGCAGCGTTGAGGTGACTAGCGGAAATGAGCAGTTCTTC.

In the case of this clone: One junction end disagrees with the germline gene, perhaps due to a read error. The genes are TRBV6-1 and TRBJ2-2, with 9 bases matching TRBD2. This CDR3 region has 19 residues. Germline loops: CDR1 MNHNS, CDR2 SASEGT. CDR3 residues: CASREDRVQLAGLTGELFF. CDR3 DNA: TGTGCCAGCAGGGAAGACAGGGTTCAACTAGCGGGTTTGACCGGGGAGCTGTTTTTT.

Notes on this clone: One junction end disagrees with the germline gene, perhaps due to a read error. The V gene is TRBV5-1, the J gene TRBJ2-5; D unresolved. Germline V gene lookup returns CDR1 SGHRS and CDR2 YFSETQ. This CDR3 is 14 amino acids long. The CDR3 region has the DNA TGCGCCAGCAGCTTGGTGTCAGGTGAAGAGAGCCAGTACTTC. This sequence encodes CASSLVSGEESQYF.

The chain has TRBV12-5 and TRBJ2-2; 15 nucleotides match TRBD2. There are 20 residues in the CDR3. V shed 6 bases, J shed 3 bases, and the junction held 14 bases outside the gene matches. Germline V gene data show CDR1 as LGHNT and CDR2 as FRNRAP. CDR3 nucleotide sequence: TGTGCTAGTGGACAAACCCGGGGACTAGCGGGGGGTGGGTACACCGGGGAGCTGTTTTTT. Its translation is CASGQTRGLAGGGYTGELFF.

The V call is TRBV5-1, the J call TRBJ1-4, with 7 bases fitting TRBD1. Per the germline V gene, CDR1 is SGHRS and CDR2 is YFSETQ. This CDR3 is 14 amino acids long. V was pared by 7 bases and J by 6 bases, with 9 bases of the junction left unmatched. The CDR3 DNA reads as TGCGCCAGCCAAGTTTTAGGGGGCGATGAAAAACTGTTTTTT. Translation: CASQVLGGDEKLFF. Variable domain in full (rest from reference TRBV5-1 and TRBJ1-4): KAGVTQTPRYLIKTRGQQVTLSCSPISGHRSVSWYQQTPGQGLQFLFEYFSETQRNKGNFPGRFSGRQFSNSRSEMNVSTLELGDSALYLCASQVLGGDEKLFFGSGTQLSVL.

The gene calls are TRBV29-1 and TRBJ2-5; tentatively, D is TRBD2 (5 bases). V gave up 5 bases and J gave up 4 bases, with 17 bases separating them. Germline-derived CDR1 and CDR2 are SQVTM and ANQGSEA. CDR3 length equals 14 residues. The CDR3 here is CSVSGLGGPETQYF. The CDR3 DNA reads TGCAGCGTTTCGGGATTAGGCGGACCAGAGACCCAGTACTTC.

For the CDR3, the DNA is TGTGCCAGCAGTTGGGTAGAGGCAACTAATGAAAAACTGTTTTTT. Translated: CASSWVEATNEKLFF. The V call is TRBV2, the J call TRBJ1-4, with no clear D. The V end was cut by 5 bases, the J end by 0 bases, with 10 bases between. The germline V gene has CDR1 SNHLY and CDR2 FYNNEI. The CDR3 sequence is 15 residues long. The variable domain in full, with the rest retrieved from reference TRBV2 and TRBJ1-4, is EPEVTQTPSHQVTQMGQEVILRCVPISNHLYFYWYRQILGQKVEFLVSFYNNEISEKSEIFDDQFSVERPDGSNFTLKIRSTKLEDSAMYFCASSWVEATNEKLFFGSGTQLSVL.

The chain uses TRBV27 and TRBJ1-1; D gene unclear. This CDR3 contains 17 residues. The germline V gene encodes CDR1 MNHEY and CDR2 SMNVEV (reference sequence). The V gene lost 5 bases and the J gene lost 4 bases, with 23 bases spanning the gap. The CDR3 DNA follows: TGTGCCAGCAGTCGGTCGGAGAGGGTCAGATGGGCCACTGAAGCTTTCTTT. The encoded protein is CASSRSERVRWATEAFF.